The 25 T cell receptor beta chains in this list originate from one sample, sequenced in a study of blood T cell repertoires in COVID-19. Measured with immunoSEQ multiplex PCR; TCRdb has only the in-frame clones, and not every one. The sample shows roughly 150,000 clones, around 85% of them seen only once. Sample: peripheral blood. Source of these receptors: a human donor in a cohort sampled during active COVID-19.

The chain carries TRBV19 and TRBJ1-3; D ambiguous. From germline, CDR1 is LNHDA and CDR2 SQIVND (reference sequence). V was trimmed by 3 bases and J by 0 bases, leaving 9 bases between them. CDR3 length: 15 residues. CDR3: CASSMNGDSGNTIYF. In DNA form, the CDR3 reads TGTGCCAGTAGTATGAACGGAGACTCTGGAAACACCATATATTTT. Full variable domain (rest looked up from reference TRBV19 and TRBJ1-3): DGGITQSPKYLFRKEGQNVTLSCEQNLNHDAMYWYRQDPGQGLRLIYYSQIVNDFQKGDIAEGYSVSREKKESFPLTVTSAQKNPTAFYLCASSMNGDSGNTIYFGEGSWLTVV.

The CDR3, as DNA: TGTGCCAGCAGTTACTCGGGCCATCAGCCCCAGCATTTT. Translated, it gives CASSYSGHQPQHF. The J gene is TRBJ1-5, the V gene TRBV6-2 or TRBV6-3, with D uncertain. The CDR3 totals 13 residues. The germline V gene encodes CDR1 MNHEY and CDR2 SVGEGT. V shed 0 bases and J shed 5 bases, with 5 bases lying between them.

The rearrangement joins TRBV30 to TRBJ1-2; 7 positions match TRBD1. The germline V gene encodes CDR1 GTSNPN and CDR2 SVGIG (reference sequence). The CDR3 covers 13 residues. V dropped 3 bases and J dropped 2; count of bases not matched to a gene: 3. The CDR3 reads CAWRQGRNYGYTF. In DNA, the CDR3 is TGTGCCTGGAGACAGGGGAGGAACTATGGCTACACCTTC.

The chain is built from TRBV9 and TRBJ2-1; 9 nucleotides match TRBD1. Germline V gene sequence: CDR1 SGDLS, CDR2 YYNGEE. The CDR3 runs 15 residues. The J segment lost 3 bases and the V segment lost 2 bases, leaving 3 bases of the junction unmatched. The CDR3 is CASSVGQGHYNEQFF. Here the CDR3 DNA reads TGTGCCAGCAGCGTTGGACAGGGGCACTACAATGAGCAGTTCTTC.

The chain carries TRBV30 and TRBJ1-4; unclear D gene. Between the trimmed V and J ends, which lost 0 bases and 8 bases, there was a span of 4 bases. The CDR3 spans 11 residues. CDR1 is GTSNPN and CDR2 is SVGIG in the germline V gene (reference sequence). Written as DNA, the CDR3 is TGTGCCTGGAGTGTACGGGAAAAACTGTTTTTT. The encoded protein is CAWSVREKLFF.

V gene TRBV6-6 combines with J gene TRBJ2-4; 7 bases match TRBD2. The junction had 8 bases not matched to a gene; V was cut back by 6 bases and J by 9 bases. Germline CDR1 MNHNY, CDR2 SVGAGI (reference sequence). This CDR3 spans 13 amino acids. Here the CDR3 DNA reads TGTGCCAGCAGCCGCGGGAGTTCGGCCATTCAGTACTTC. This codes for CASSRGSSAIQYF.

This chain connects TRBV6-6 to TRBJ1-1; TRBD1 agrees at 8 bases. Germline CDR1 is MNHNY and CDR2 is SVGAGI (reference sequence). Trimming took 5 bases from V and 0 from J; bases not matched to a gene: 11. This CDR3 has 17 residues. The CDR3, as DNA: TGTGCCAGCAGTCAGACTTACAGGGGGACGGTGAACACTGAAGCTTTCTTT. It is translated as CASSQTYRGTVNTEAFF.

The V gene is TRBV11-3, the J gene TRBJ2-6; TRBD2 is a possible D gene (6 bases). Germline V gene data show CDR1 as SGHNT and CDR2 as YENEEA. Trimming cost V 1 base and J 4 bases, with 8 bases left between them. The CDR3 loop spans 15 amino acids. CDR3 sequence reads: CASSLVGRGANVLTF. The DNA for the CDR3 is TGTGCCAGCAGCTTAGTGGGGAGGGGGGCCAACGTCCTGACTTTC. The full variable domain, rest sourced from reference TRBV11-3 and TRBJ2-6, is EAGVVQSPRYKIIEKKQPVAFWCNPISGHNTLYWYLQNLGQGPELLIRYENEEAVDDSQLPKDRFSAERLKGVDSTLKIQPAELGDSAVYLCASSLVGRGANVLTFGAGSRLTVL.

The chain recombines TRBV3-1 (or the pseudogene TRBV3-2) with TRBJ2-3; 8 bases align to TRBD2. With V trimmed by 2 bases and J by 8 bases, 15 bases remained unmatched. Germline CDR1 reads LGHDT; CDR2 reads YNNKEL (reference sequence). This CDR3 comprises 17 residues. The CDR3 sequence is CASSQNGRLARELTQYF. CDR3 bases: TGTGCCAGCAGCCAAAATGGGAGACTAGCGAGGGAACTTACGCAGTATTTT.

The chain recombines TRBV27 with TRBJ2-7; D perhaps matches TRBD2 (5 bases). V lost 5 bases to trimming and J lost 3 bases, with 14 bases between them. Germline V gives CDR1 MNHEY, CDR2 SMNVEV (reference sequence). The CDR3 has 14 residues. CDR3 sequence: CASSPRDRSYEQYF. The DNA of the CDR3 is TGTGCCAGCAGTCCCCGGGATAGAAGCTACGAGCAGTACTTC.

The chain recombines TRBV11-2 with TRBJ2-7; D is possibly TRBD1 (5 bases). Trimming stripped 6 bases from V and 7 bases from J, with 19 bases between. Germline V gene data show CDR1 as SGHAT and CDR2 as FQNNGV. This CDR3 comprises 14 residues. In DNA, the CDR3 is TGTGCCAGCAGTTTGGGCTACCAGACAGTAGAGCAGTACTTC. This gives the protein CASSLGYQTVEQYF.

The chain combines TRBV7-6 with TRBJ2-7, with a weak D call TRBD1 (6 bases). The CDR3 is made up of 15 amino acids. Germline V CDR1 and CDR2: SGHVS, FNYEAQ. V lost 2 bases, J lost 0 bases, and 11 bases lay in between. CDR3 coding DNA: TGTGCCAGCAGCTTATTACAGGGCCCCTCCTACGAGCAGTACTTC. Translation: CASSLLQGPSYEQYF.

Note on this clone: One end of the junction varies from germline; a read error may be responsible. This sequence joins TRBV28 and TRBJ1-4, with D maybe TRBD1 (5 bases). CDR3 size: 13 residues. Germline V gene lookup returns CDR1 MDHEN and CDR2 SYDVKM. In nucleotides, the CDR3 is TGTGCCAGCAGTTTTTCGGCTACCCAGGGACTCTTATTT. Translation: CASSFSATQGLLF.

CDR3 in DNA: TGTGCCAGTAGTATTACGGGGGGTTTCAACAATGAGCAGTTCTTC. Its translation is CASSITGGFNNEQFF. This chain connects TRBV19 to TRBJ2-1; 7 positions agree with TRBD2. Germline loops: CDR1 LNHDA, CDR2 SQIVND (reference sequence). Trimming at V came to 3 bases and at J to 5 bases, leaving 7 bases not matched to a gene. This CDR3 contains 15 residues. Full variable domain (remainder filled in from reference TRBV19 and TRBJ2-1): DGGITQSPKYLFRKEGQNVTLSCEQNLNHDAMYWYRQDPGQGLRLIYYSQIVNDFQKGDIAEGYSVSREKKESFPLTVTSAQKNPTAFYLCASSITGGFNNEQFFGPGTRLTVL.

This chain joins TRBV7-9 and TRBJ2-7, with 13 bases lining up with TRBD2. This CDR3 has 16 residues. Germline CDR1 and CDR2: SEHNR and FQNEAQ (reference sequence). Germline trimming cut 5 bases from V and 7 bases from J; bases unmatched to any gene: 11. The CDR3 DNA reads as TGTGCCAGCAGCCCCAGGACTAGCGGGAGTCTGGTGGAGCAGTACTTC. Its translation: CASSPRTSGSLVEQYF.

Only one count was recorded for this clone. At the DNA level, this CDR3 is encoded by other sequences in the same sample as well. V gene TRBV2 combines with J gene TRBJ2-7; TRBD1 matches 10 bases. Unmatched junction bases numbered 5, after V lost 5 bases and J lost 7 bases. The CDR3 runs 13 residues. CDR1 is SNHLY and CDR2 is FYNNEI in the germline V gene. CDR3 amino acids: CASSRDRGGEQYF. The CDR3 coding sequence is TGTGCCAGCAGTAGGGACAGGGGTGGAGAGCAGTACTTC.

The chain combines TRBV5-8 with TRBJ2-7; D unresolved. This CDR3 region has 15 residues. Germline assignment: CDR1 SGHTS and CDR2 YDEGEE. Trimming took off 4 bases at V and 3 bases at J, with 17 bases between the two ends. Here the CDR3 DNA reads TGTGCCAGCAGCAGACATCCGATTGGTGGCTACGAGCAGTACTTC. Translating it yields CASSRHPIGGYEQYF.

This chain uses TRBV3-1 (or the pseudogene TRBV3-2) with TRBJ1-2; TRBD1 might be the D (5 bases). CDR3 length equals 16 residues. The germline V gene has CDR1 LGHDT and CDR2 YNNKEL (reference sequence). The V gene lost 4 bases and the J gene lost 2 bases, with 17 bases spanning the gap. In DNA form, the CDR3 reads TGTGCCAGCAGCCCCGATGGGGCGGGACTGAACTATGGCTACACCTTC. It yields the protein CASSPDGAGLNYGYTF.

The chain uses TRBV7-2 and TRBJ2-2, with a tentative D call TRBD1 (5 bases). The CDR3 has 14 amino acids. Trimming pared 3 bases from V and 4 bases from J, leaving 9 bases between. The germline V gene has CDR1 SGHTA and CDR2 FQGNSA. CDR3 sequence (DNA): TGTGCCAGCAGCTTGGGGCGCGGCACCGGGGAGCTGTTTTTT. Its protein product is CASSLGRGTGELFF.

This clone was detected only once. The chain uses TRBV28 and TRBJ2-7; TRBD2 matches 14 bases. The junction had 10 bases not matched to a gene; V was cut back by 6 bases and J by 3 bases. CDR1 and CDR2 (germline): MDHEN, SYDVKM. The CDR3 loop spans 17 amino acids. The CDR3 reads CASSWRTSGRTYYEQYF. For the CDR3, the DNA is TGTGCCAGCAGCTGGAGGACTAGCGGGAGGACCTACTACGAGCAGTACTTC.

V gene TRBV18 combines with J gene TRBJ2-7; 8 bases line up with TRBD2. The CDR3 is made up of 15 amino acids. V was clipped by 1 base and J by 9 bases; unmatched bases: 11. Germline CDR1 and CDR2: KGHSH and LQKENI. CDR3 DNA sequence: TGTGCCAGCTCACCACAAACCGGGACTAGTATCGCGCAGTACTTC. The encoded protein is CASSPQTGTSIAQYF.

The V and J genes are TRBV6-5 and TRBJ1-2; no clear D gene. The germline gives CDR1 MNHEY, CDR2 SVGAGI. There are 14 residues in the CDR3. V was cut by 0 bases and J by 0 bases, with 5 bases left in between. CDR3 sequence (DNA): TGTGCCAGCAGTTACTCGGCGGCTAACTATGGCTACACCTTC. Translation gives CASSYSAANYGYTF.

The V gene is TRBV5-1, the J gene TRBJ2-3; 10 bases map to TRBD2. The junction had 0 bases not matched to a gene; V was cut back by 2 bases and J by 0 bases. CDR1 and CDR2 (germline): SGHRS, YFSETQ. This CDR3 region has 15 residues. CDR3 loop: CASSLAGGSTDTQYF. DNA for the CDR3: TGCGCCAGCAGCTTAGCGGGAGGGAGCACAGATACGCAGTATTTT.

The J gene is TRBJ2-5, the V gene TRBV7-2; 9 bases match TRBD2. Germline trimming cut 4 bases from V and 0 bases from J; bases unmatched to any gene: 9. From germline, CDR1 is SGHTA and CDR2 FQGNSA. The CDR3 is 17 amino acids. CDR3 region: CASSSYGLAPYQETQYF. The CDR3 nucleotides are TGTGCCAGCAGCTCTTACGGACTAGCGCCGTACCAAGAGACCCAGTACTTC.

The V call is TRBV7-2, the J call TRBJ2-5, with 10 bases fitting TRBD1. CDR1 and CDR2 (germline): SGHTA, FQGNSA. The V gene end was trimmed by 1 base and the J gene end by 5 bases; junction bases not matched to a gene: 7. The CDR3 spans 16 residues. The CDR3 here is CASSLVGGTGEETQYF. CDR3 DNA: TGTGCCAGCAGCTTAGTCGGTGGGACAGGGGAGGAGACCCAGTACTTC.